This entry is about one T cell receptor (beta chain). This clone was seen only a few times. The clone's antigen remains unknown. No quality values exist for individual bases; no much larger clone is one base distant. This sample is drawn from a study of control samples from healthy donors and cancer patients (dated by TCRdb to about 2020). The receptor library was made with the immunoSEQ multiplex PCR assay. TCRdb stores this immuneACCESS table with in-frame sequences only. Part of the clones is absent; in the studies checked, under half of the shortfall reflects unresolved V genes, and no reason is known for the rest. A total of 100,000 to 150,000 clones appear in this sample, roughly 87% of them only once. Around 1.8% of the sample rests with the top ten. V has 2 bases trimmed and J has 5 bases trimmed; junction bases matching no gene number 8. The germline V gene provides CDR1 KGHSH and CDR2 LQKENI. The CDR3 holds 17 amino acids from the cysteine to the phenylalanine. The sequence is cut down to CDR3 DNA, 51 bases in frame from base 1.

This sequence was found in a young man in good health. Input material: blood. This chain is built from TRBV18 and TRBJ2-1; 11 central nucleotides agree with TRBD2. Here is the DNA: TGTGCCAGCTCACCAGTTCTAGCGGGGGGCACCCACAATGAGCAGTTCTTC. Its protein is CASSPVLAGGTHNEQFF.